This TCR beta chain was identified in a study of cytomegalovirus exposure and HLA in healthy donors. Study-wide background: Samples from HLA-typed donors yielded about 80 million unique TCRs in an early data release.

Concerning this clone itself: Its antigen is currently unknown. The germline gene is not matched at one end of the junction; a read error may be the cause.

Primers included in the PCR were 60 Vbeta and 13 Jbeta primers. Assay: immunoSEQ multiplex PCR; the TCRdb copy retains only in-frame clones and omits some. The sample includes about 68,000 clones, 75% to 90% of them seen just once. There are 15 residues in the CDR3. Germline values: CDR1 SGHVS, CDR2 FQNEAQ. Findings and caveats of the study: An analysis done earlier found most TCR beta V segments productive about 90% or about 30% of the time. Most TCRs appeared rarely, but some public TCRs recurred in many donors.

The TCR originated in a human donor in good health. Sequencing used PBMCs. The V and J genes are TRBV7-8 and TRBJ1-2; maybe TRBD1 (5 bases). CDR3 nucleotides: TGTGCCAGCAGCCCCACAGGTGGCGAGATCCATGGCTACCCCTTC. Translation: CASSPTGGEIHGYPF.